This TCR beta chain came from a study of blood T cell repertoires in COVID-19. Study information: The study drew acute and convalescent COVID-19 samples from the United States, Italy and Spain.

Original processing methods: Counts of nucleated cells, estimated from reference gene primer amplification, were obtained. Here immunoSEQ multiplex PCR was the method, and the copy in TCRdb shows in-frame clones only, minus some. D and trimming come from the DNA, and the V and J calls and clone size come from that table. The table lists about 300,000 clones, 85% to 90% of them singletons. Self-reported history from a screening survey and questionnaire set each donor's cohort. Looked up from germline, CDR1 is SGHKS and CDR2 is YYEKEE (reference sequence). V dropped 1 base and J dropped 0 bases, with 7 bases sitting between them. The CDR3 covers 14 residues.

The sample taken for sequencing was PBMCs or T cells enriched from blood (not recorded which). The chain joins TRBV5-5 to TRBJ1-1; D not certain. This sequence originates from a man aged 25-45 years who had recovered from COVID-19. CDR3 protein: CASSLTHMNTEAFF. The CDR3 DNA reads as TGTGCCAGCAGCTTGACCCACATGAACACTGAAGCTTTCTTT. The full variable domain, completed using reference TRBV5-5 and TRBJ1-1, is DAGVTQSPTHLIKTRGQQVTLRCSPISGHKSVSWYQQVLGQGPQFIFQYYEKEERGRGNFPDRFSARQFPNYSSELNVNALLLGDSALYLCASSLTHMNTEAFFGQGTRLTVV.